This T cell receptor beta chain was profiled in a study of T cell responses to AZD1222 COVID-19 vaccine. Whole-study results and caveats: Unmutated variant regions are reportedly the target of nearly half of TCRs that are spike-specific. Repertoires were collected only later (after the peak T cell response had occurred). Two AZD1222 administrations were followed by greater Spike-specific TCR breadth and depth. There were vaccine-associated CD4 TCRs across spike, dominant at 160-218 and 743-854.

The assay was immunoSEQ multiplex PCR, and TCRdb's table has in-frame clones only and misses some. The table has about 210,000 clones, 80% to 95% seen once. Germline V lookup: CDR1 SGHVS, CDR2 FNYEAQ. V lost 3 bases to trimming and J lost 5 bases; unmatched junction nucleotides: 9. CDR3 size: 15 residues. Remarks on this clone: Antigen specificity is unknown.

The sequence derives from an adult in good health. Sequencing used peripheral blood, obtained on day 0 of AZD1222 vaccination. The chain employs TRBV7-6 and TRBJ1-2; 7 bases line up with TRBD1. The CDR3 region has the DNA TGTGCCAGCAGCTTGGGGGACAGCGTAGTGTATGGCTACACCTTC. Translated, it gives CASSLGDSVVYGYTF.